Shown below are 14 T cell receptor beta chains from a single sample sequenced in a study of CD8 T cells in Susac syndrome. Reverse transcription of roughly 0.45 to 1 ug RNA used random hexamers. MiXCR, run by TCRdb on the immunoSEQ multiplex PCR reads, gives a single entry per CDR3 protein. Of tens of thousands of distinct CDR3 sequences listed, 90% to 95% are singletons. Sample: CD4+ T cells from PBMCs. The source of these receptors is a human donor with Susac syndrome.

This chain connects TRBV29-1 to TRBJ1-1; no definite D call. The germline V and J ends were trimmed by 4 bases and 7 bases, with 13 bases remaining between them. CDR3 size: 12 residues. Germline CDR1 is SQVTM and CDR2 is ANQGSEA. The CDR3 coding sequence is TGCAGCGTTGGGGGAGATATTATTGAAGCTTTCTTT. As protein: CSVGGDIIEAFF.

This chain joins TRBV27 and TRBJ2-7, with 8 positions matching TRBD1. Germline lookup yields CDR1 MNHEY and CDR2 SMNVEV (reference sequence). V was clipped by 5 bases and J by 6 bases; unmatched bases: 9. This CDR3 comprises 14 residues. CDR3: CASSRPDRVGEQYF. CDR3 coding DNA: TGTGCCAGCAGTAGACCGGACAGGGTAGGCGAGCAGTACTTC.

The V call is TRBV7-2, the J call TRBJ2-1; maybe TRBD1 (6 bases). The CDR3 contains 15 residues. V lost 4 bases and J 13 bases, leaving 23 bases between the germline ends. CDR1 and CDR2 from the germline V gene are SGHTA and FQGNSA. CDR3 sequence: CASSSFTGQERAQFF. The CDR3 DNA sequence: TGTGCCAGCAGCTCGTTCACGGGACAAGAAAGAGCACAGTTCTTC.

This clonotype has a single count. The chain recombines TRBV3-1 with TRBJ2-7, with D perhaps being TRBD1 or TRBD2 (5 bases each). Trimming took 8 bases from V and 3 from J, leaving 8 bases between them. The CDR3 runs 11 residues. The V gene's germline CDR1 is LGHDT and CDR2 YNNKEL (reference sequence). CDR3 protein: CASGGHYEQYF. In DNA form, the CDR3 reads TGTGCCAGCGGGGGTCACTACGAGCAGTACTTC.

This clonotype was seen a single time. V usage is TRBV4-1 and J usage is TRBJ2-7; D gene unclear. Between the trimmed V and J ends, which lost 1 base and 10 bases, there was a span of 20 bases. The germline CDR1 and CDR2 sequences are MGHRA and YSYEKL. CDR3 length: 15 amino acids. The CDR3 here is CASSQGPGLSYSQYF. Here the CDR3 DNA reads TGCGCCAGCAGCCAAGGGCCGGGCCTCTCCTACTCTCAGTACTTC.

The rearrangement joins TRBV30 to TRBJ1-1, with D tentatively TRBD1 (5 bases). The CDR3 contains 15 residues. The ends were cut back, 2 bases at V and 3 bases at J, with 16 bases in the middle. Germline loops: CDR1 GTSNPN, CDR2 SVGIG (reference sequence). The DNA for the CDR3 is TGTGCCTGGAGTTTTATTGGGGGAAGGGACACTGAAGCTTTCTTT. Protein product: CAWSFIGGRDTEAFF.

The rearrangement uses TRBV12-3 or TRBV12-4 and TRBJ2-5, with 7 bases aligning to TRBD1. Trimming cost V 7 bases and J 3 bases; bases outside gene matches: 8. CDR3 length: 14 amino acids. CDR3 sequence reads: CASTTTGLKETQYF. The CDR3 DNA is TGTGCCAGCACCACGACAGGGCTCAAAGAGACCCAGTACTTC.

The chain has TRBV24-1 and TRBJ2-3; weak D call: TRBD2 (5 bases). Germline loops: CDR1 KGHDR, CDR2 SFDVKD. V dropped 5 bases and J dropped 4 bases, with 6 bases sitting between them. This CDR3 has 12 amino acids. The CDR3 loop reads CATSAEADTQYF. The CDR3 nucleotides read TGTGCCACCAGTGCGGAGGCAGATACGCAGTATTTT.

This clonotype has just a few counts. The chain joins TRBV6-5 to TRBJ2-7; 9 bases line up with TRBD1. V lost 4 bases, J lost 3 bases, and 7 bases stayed unmatched. The CDR3 is made up of 15 amino acids. CDR1 is MNHEY and CDR2 is SVGAGI in the germline V gene. The CDR3 sequence: CASSFGGQGLYEQYF. CDR3 in DNA: TGTGCCAGCAGTTTCGGAGGACAGGGGCTCTACGAGCAGTACTTC.

V is TRBV29-1 and J is TRBJ1-1; D is possibly TRBD1 (6 bases). Per germline, CDR1 SQVTM and CDR2 ANQGSEA. The CDR3 runs to 15 residues. Trimming removed 0 bases from V and 3 bases from J, with 14 bases in between. CDR3 bases: TGCAGCGTTGAAGATGTCGCAGGGGTCGACACTGAAGCTTTCTTT. Translated: CSVEDVAGVDTEAFF.

The chain carries TRBV2 and TRBJ2-5; 9 bases fit TRBD2. Trimming cost V 6 bases and J 1 base; bases outside gene matches: 3. Germline CDR1 and CDR2: SNHLY and FYNNEI. CDR3 length: 14 amino acids. The CDR3 spells CASRLAGPQETQYF. For the CDR3, the DNA is TGTGCCAGCAGGCTAGCGGGGCCCCAAGAGACCCAGTACTTC.

This chain joins TRBV6-2 or TRBV6-3 and TRBJ2-1, with 10 nucleotides matching TRBD2. V shed 8 bases, J shed 6 bases, and the junction held 7 bases outside the gene matches. Germline CDR1 MNHEY, CDR2 SVGEGT. This CDR3 has 14 amino acids. The CDR3 DNA is TGTGCCAGCCGCACGCTAGCGGGAGTCAATGAGCAGTTCTTC. Amino acid sequence: CASRTLAGVNEQFF.

The V and J genes are TRBV2 and TRBJ1-1, with 8 bases that match TRBD1. Germline V gene data show CDR1 as SNHLY and CDR2 as FYNNEI. The CDR3 has 13 amino acids. Trimming removed 3 bases from V and 6 bases from J; junction bases left unmatched: 3. DNA of the CDR3: TGTGCCAGCAGTGAGGACAGGGACGCTGAAGCTTTCTTT. The encoded protein is CASSEDRDAEAFF.

CDR3 amino acids: CASSLGQGINEKLFF. Written as DNA, the CDR3 is TGTGCCAGCAGCTTAGGACAGGGGATTAATGAAAAACTGTTTTTT. V gene TRBV7-9 combines with J gene TRBJ1-4, with 8 positions matching TRBD1. Trimming cost V 1 base and J 4 bases; bases outside gene matches: 2. CDR1 is SEHNR and CDR2 is FQNEAQ in the germline V gene (reference sequence). CDR3 length: 15 amino acids.